Sequencing of this TCR beta chain was carried out in a study of PD-L1 blockade in urothelial cancer. Study at large: Patients started atezolizumab in 2014, 1,200 mg intravenously every 3 weeks. Most patients, about 90% of the roughly 29, were males with bladder-origin cancer.

This CDR3 has 13 amino acids. Trimming removed 5 bases at V and 1 base at J, with 8 bases between. In germline, CDR1 is GTSNPN, CDR2 SVGIG (reference sequence). Time point indicated: peripheral blood 6 weeks after treatment start. Every patient provided from 1 to 8 samples, collected pretreatment and on-treatment. PCRs were each spiked with synthetic TCR analog templates. Clones were sequenced by immunoSEQ multiplex PCR, and TCRdb holds only the in-frame ones, with some missing. The data contain about 76,000 clones, under 95% of them singletons. The clonotype was recovered from a woman older than 75 with urothelial cancer. The rearrangement links TRBV30 to TRBJ2-2; the D is unclear. The sequencing here drew on PBMCs, taken around atezolizumab (anti-PD-L1) treatment. The CDR3 spells CAWGGGNTGELFF. DNA of the CDR3: TGTGCCTGGGGCGGCGGGAACACCGGGGAGCTGTTTTTT.